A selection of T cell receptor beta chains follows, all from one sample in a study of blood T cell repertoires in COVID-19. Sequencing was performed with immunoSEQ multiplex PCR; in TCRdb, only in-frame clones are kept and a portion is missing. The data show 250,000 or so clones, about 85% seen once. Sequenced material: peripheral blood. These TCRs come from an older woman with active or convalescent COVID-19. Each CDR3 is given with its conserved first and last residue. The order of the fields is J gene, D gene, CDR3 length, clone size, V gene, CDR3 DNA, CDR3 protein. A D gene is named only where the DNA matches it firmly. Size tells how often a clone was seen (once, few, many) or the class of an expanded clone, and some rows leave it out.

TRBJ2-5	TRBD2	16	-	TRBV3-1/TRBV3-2	TGTGCCAGCAGCCAAGAGCTAGCGGGGGGTGGAGAGACCCAGTACTTC	CASSQELAGGGETQYF
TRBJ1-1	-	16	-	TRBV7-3	TGTGCCAGCAGCTTAACCCCGGTTGGTCCCAACACTGAAGCTTTCTTT	CASSLTPVGPNTEAFF
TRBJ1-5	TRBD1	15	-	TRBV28	TGTGCCAGCAGTTTATCAACAGGGGAAGATCAGCCCCAGCATTTT	CASSLSTGEDQPQHF
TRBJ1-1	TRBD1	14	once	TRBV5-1	TGCGCCAGCAGCTTGGTCGACAGGGGGTCTGAAGCTTTCTTT	CASSLVDRGSEAFF
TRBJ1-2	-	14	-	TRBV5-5	TGTGCCAGCAGCCCCCTCTTGGCCAACTATGGCTACACCTTC	CASSPLLANYGYTF
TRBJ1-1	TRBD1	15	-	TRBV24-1	TGTGCCACCAGTGACGACCCACAGGGGGAGGCTGAAGCTTTCTTT	CATSDDPQGEAEAFF
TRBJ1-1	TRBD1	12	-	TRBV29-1	TGCAGCACTGGGACAGGGGGCGTTGAAGCTTTCTTT	CSTGTGGVEAFF
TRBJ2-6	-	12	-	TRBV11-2	TGTGCCAGCAGCCCCCAATCCAACGTCCTGACTTTC	CASSPQSNVLTF
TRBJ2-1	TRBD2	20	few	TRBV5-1	TGCGCCAGCAGCTTGGCCGGGACTAGCGGGGGGCCCCCTTCCTACAATGAGCAGTTCTTC	CASSLAGTSGGPPSYNEQFF
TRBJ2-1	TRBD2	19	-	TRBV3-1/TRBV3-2	TGTGCCAGCAGCTTTCAGGGACTAGCGGGACAGAGCTCCTACAATGAGCAGTTCTTC	CASSFQGLAGQSSYNEQFF
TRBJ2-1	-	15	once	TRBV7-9	TGTGCCAGCAGCTTTTCAGGGTTAGCCAGCAATGAGCAGTTCTTC	CASSFSGLASNEQFF
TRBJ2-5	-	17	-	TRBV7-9	TGTGCCAGCAGCTTAGCCCTTGGGGTCGTGGGAGAAGAGACCCAGTACTTC	CASSLALGVVGEETQYF
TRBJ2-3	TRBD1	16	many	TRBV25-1	TGTGCCAGCAGTGACCAGACGACAGGGGCCAGGGATACGCAGTATTTT	CASSDQTTGARDTQYF
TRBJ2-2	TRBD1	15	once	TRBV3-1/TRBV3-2	TGTGCCAGCAGCCTCTCGGACAGGGCTTCCGGGGAGCTGTTTTTT	CASSLSDRASGELFF
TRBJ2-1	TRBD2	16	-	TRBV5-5	TGTGCCAGCAGCTCAAGACTAGCGGGTACCTACAATGAGCAGTTCTTC	CASSSRLAGTYNEQFF
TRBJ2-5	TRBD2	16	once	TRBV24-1	TGTGCCACCAGTGACTATACTAGCGGGGACCAAGAGACCCAGTACTTC	CATSDYTSGDQETQYF
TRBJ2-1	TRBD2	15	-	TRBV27	TGTGCCAGCAGTTTAGTTCTAGCGGATTACAATGAGCAGTTCTTC	CASSLVLADYNEQFF
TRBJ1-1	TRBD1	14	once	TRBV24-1	TGTGCCACCAGTGGACAGGGGATGAACACTGAAGCTTTCTTT	CATSGQGMNTEAFF
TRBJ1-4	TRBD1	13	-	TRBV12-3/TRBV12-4	TGTGCCAGCAGTCCCGGGACAGGGGGTCGGACGTTTTTT	CASSPGTGGRTFF
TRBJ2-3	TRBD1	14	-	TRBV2	TGTGCCAGCACCAAACAGGGGGTTACAGATACGCAGTATTTT	CASTKQGVTDTQYF
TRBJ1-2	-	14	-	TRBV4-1	TGCGCCAGCAGCCAAGATCAGGGAAGGTATGGCTACACCTTC	CASSQDQGRYGYTF
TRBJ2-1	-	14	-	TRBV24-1	TGTGCCACCAGTGACCCTAGACGCTACAATGAGCAGTTCTTC	CATSDPRRYNEQFF
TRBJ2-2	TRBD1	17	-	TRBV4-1	TGCGCCAGCAGCCAAGTGCCGGGACAGGGCTTGAGCGGGGAGCTGTTTTTT	CASSQVPGQGLSGELFF
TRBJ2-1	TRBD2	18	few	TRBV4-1	TGCGCCAGCAGCCAAGCCGGTAGCGGGAGACGGGGGAGCAATGAGCAGTTCTTC	CASSQAGSGRRGSNEQFF
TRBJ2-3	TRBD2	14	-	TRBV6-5	TGTGCCAGCACTTTTAGCGGGGAGACAGATACGCAGTATTTT	CASTFSGETDTQYF
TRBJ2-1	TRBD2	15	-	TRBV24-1	TGTGCCACCAGTTTTGCAGCGGGGGGGCGTAATGAGCAGTTCTTC	CATSFAAGGRNEQFF
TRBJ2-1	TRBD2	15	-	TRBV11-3	TGTGCCAGCAGCTTCGCGGGAGAAGCTATTAATGAGCAGTTCTTC	CASSFAGEAINEQFF
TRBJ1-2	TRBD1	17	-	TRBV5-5	TGTGCCAGCAGCTTGGATTTACAGGGGGCAGATGACGCGGGCTACACCTTC	CASSLDLQGADDAGYTF
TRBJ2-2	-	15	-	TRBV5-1	TGCGCCAGCAGCTTGCTGGGCCCGAACACCGGGGAGCTGTTTTTT	CASSLLGPNTGELFF
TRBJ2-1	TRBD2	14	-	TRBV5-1	TGCGCCAGCAAGGGGACTAGCGGGAGTGATGAGCAGTTCTTC	CASKGTSGSDEQFF
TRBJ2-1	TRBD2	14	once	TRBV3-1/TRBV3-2	TGTGCCAGCAGCCCAATTTACCAGCGGGGGGAGCAGTTCTTC	CASSPIYQRGEQFF
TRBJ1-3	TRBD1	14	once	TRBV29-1	TGCAGCGTTGAAGATGGGACAGCTGGAAACACCATATATTTT	CSVEDGTAGNTIYF
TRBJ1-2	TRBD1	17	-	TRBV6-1	TGTGCCAGCAGTGAATGGGACAGGGGAGGGTTTGGATTCGGCTACACCTTC	CASSEWDRGGFGFGYTF
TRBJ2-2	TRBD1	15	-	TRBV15	TGTGCCACCAGCAGAGCCCGGACAGGGTCCGGGGAGCTGTTTTTT	CATSRARTGSGELFF
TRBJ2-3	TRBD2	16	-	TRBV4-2	TGTGCCAGCAGCCAACCGACTAGCGGGAGGGCAGATACGCAGTATTTT	CASSQPTSGRADTQYF
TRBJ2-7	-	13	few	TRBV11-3	TGTGCCAGCAGCGGAGGACAGTCCTACGAGCAGTACTTC	CASSGGQSYEQYF
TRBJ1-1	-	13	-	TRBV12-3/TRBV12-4	TGTGCCAGCAGTTTAAGTAGGAACACTGAAGCTTTCTTT	CASSLSRNTEAFF
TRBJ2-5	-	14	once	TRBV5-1	TGCGCCAGCAGCTTCCGGGACTTTCAAGAGACCCAGTACTTC	CASSFRDFQETQYF
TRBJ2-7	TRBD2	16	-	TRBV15	TGTGCCACCAGCAGAGATTTGGGACTAGCGGACCACGAGCAGTACTTC	CATSRDLGLADHEQYF
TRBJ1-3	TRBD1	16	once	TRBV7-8	TGTGCCAGCAGCCCAAACGACAGGGTGGCTGGAAACACCATATATTTT	CASSPNDRVAGNTIYF
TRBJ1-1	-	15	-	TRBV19	TGTGCCAGTACCCAATACCCGGGAAGATTCACTGAAGCTTTCTTT	CASTQYPGRFTEAFF
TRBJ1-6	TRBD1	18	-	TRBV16	TGTGCCAGCAGCCGGACCAGTGTGACAGGGGGGATAGGCTCACCCCTCCACTTT	CASSRTSVTGGIGSPLHF
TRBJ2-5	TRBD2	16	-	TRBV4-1	TGCGCCAGCAGCCAAGACCTAGCGGGGTACCAAGAGACCCAGTACTTC	CASSQDLAGYQETQYF
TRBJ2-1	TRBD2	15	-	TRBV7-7	TGTGCTAGCAGCGCGGGAGGGCCGGGATACAATGAGCAGTTCTTC	CASSAGGPGYNEQFF
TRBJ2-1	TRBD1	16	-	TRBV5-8	TGTGCCAGCAGCCCTCCGGGACAGGGGGCTGAAAATGAGCAGTTCTTC	CASSPPGQGAENEQFF
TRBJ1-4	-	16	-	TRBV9	TGTGCCAGCGGCCCTCGGGCAGGACAGACTAATGAAAAACTGTTTTTT	CASGPRAGQTNEKLFF
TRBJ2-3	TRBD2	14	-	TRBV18	TGTGCCAGTCAGCGTAGCGGGACCACAGATACGCAGTATTTT	CASQRSGTTDTQYF
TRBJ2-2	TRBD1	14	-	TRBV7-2	TGTGCCAGCAGCTTAAGACAGGGGGCTGGGGAGCTGTTTTTT	CASSLRQGAGELFF
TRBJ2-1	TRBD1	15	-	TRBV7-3	TGTGCCAGCAGCCCGACAGGGCTCTCCTACAATGAGCAGTTCTTC	CASSPTGLSYNEQFF
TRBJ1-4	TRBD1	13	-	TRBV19	TGTGCCAGTGGCCGGGACAGGGAAGAAAAACTGTTTTTT	CASGRDREEKLFF
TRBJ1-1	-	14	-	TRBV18	TGTGCCAGCTCACCAGGGGAGGTTCGTACTGAAGCTTTCTTT	CASSPGEVRTEAFF
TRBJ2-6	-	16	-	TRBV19	TGTGCCAGTAGTCCCAAGGAGGAGGCTGGGGCCAACGTCCTGACTTTC	CASSPKEEAGANVLTF
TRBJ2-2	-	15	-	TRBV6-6	TGTGCCAGCAGTTACTCGTCTCCTCTCACCGGGGAGCTGTTTTTT	CASSYSSPLTGELFF
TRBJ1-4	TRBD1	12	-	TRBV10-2	TGCGCCACTCGGACAGGGAGCGAAAAACTGTTTTTT	CATRTGSEKLFF
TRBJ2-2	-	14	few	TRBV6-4	TGTGCCAGCAGGCGGGACCCTAACACCGGGGAGCTGTTTTTT	CASRRDPNTGELFF